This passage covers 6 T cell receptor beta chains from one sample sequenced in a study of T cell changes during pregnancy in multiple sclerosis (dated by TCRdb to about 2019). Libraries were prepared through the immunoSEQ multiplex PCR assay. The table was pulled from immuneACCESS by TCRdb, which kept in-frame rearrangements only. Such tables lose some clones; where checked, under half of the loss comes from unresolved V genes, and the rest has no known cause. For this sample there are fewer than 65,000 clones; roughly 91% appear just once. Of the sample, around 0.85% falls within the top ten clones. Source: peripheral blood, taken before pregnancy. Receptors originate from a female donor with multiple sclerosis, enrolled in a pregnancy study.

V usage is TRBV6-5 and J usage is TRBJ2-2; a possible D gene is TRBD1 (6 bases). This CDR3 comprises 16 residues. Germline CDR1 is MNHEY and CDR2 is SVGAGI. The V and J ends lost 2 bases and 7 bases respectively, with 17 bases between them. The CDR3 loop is CASSYQSRGLGGELFF. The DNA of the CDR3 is TGTGCCAGCAGTTACCAAAGCAGGGGCCTAGGCGGGGAGCTGTTTTTT.

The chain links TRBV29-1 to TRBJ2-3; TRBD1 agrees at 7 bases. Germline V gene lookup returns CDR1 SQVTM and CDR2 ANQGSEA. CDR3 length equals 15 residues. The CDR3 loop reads CSIDVGRQGVDTQYF. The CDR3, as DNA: TGCAGTATTGACGTAGGCCGACAGGGAGTAGATACGCAGTATTTT.

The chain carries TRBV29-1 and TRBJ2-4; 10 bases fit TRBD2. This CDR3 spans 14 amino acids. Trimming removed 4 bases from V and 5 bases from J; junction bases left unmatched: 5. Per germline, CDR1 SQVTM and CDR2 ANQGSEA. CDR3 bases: TGCAGCGTTGTAGCGGGGGGCCCGGAAAACATTCAGTACTTC. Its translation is CSVVAGGPENIQYF.

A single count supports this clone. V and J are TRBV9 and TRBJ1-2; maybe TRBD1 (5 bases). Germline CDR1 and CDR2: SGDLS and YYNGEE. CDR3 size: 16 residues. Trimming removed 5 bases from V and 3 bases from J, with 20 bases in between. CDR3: CASSSMAGQGDYGYTF. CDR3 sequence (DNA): TGTGCCAGCAGTTCGATGGCGGGGCAGGGAGACTATGGCTACACCTTC.

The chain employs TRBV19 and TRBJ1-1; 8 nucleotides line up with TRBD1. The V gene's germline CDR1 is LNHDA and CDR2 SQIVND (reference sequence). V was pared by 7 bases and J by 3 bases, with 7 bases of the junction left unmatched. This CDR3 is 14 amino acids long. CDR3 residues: CASNRGDLYTEAFF. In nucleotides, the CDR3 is TGTGCCAGTAACAGGGGGGACCTTTACACTGAAGCTTTCTTT.

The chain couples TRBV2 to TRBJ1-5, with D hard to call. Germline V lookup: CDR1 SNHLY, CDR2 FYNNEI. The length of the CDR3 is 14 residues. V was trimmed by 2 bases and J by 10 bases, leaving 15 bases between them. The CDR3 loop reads CASSEWQVPQPQHF. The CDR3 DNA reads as TGTGCCAGCAGTGAATGGCAGGTCCCCCAACCCCAGCATTTT. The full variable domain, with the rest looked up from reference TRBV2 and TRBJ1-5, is EPEVTQTPSHQVTQMGQEVILRCVPISNHLYFYWYRQILGQKVEFLVSFYNNEISEKSEIFDDQFSVERPDGSNFTLKIRSTKLEDSAMYFCASSEWQVPQPQHFGDGTRLSIL.